The 24 T cell receptor beta chains below all came from one sample that was sequenced in a study of blood T cell repertoires in COVID-19. Sequenced by immunoSEQ multiplex PCR; TCRdb stores in-frame clones only, minus some. Of fewer than 350,000 clones detected, about nine tenths appear once; the ten largest clones hold approximately 5%. Sequencing was carried out using PBMCs or T cells enriched from blood (not recorded which). The receptors originated from a man aged 55-75 years who had recovered from COVID-19.

The rearrangement joins TRBV10-3 to TRBJ2-7, with 8 bases identical to TRBD1. V was clipped by 5 bases and J by 6 bases; unmatched bases: 12. Per germline, CDR1 ENHRY and CDR2 SYGVKD. The CDR3 runs 15 residues. The CDR3: CAISSTQDRALEQYF. In DNA, the CDR3 is TGTGCCATCAGTTCTACCCAGGACAGGGCTCTCGAGCAGTACTTC.

The CDR3: CASSIGTVRSGNTIYF. The CDR3 bases are TGTGCCAGTAGTATCGGGACAGTCCGCTCTGGAAACACCATATATTTT. V is TRBV19 and J is TRBJ1-3, with TRBD1 identical over 7 bases. The V gene end was trimmed by 3 bases and the J gene end by 0 bases; junction bases not matched to a gene: 5. Looked up from germline, CDR1 is LNHDA and CDR2 is SQIVND (reference sequence). CDR3 length: 16 amino acids.

To note about this clone: Other DNA sequences in the same sample also yield this CDR3. V gene TRBV5-1 combines with J gene TRBJ2-1; weak D call: TRBD1 (5 bases). The V end was cut by 1 base, the J end by 2 bases, with 7 bases between. From germline, CDR1 is SGHRS and CDR2 YFSETQ. This CDR3 has 14 amino acids. CDR3 loop: CASSLQGTYNEQFF. As DNA, the CDR3 is TGCGCCAGCAGCTTGCAGGGCACCTACAATGAGCAGTTCTTC. The full variable domain, in which reference TRBV5-1 and TRBJ2-1 provide the parts outside the CDR3, is KAGVTQTPRYLIKTRGQQVTLSCSPISGHRSVSWYQQTPGQGLQFLFEYFSETQRNKGNFPGRFSGRQFSNSRSEMNVSTLELGDSALYLCASSLQGTYNEQFFGPGTRLTVL.

The chain carries TRBV5-4 and TRBJ2-7; the D gene is possibly TRBD1 (6 bases). Trimming left V 2 bases short and J 0 bases short, with 9 bases between. CDR3 size: 14 residues. Per the germline V gene, CDR1 is SGHNT and CDR2 is YYREEE (reference sequence). The chain's CDR3 is CASSFGGDSYEQYF. The CDR3 region has the DNA TGTGCCAGCAGCTTTGGGGGCGACTCCTACGAGCAGTACTTC.

This chain joins TRBV2 and TRBJ1-1; 8 nucleotides line up with TRBD1. Trimming cost V 7 bases and J 3 bases; bases outside gene matches: 7. The CDR3 extends over 14 amino acids. The germline V gene encodes CDR1 SNHLY and CDR2 FYNNEI. The CDR3 bases are TGTGCCAGCACGCCAGGGGGCTTTTACACTGAAGCTTTCTTT. Translated: CASTPGGFYTEAFF.

The rearrangement links TRBV6-6 to TRBJ2-7; no clear D gene. CDR3 length: 12 amino acids. Deletions cut 0 bases from V and 5 bases from J, with 5 bases between. Per the germline V gene, CDR1 is MNHNY and CDR2 is SVGAGI (reference sequence). Written as DNA, the CDR3 is TGTGCCAGCAGTTACTCGGCGGACGAGCAGTACTTC. It yields the protein CASSYSADEQYF.

This chain uses TRBV25-1 with TRBJ2-3; TRBD2 agrees at 7 bases. V trimming: 0 bases; J trimming: 4 bases; junction bases outside the gene matches: 4. The CDR3 has 15 residues. Germline V gene lookup returns CDR1 MGHDK and CDR2 SYGVNS. The CDR3 DNA is TGTGCCAGCAGTGAATATGTGACTAGCCCAGATACGCAGTATTTT. It encodes CASSEYVTSPDTQYF.

This chain connects TRBV21-1 to TRBJ1-2; the table gives TRBD1 as D, unverified against the DNA. TRBV21-1 is shown as a pseudogene. The CDR3 is 16 residues long. This CDR3 reads CASSKALRGFNYGYTF. The CDR3 region has the DNA TGTGCCAGCAGCAAAGCCCTCAGGGGTTTTAACTATGGCTACACCTTC.

V usage is TRBV28 and J usage is TRBJ1-2, with TRBD1 matching 8 bases. The CDR3 consists of 13 residues. CDR1 is MDHEN, CDR2 SYDVKM, per germline. The V and J ends lost 5 bases and 7 bases, in that order; junction bases with no gene match: 6. The CDR3 DNA is TGTGCCAGCAGTCTACAGGGGGGGATTGGCTACACCTTC. Translated: CASSLQGGIGYTF.

This clone appeared once. The chain carries TRBV3-1 (or the pseudogene TRBV3-2) and TRBJ1-3; D may be TRBD1 (5 bases). V lost 5 bases, J lost 3 bases, and 17 bases lay in between. CDR1 and CDR2 (germline): LGHDT, YNNKEL (reference sequence). CDR3 length: 16 residues. The CDR3 DNA follows: TGTGCCAGCAGCTCCTCTAGGGGAGGGGTTGGAAACACCATATATTTT. Translated: CASSSSRGGVGNTIYF.

The chain combines TRBV9 with TRBJ1-5; 7 bases agree with TRBD1. The CDR3 covers 15 residues. CDR1 and CDR2 from the germline V gene are SGDLS and YYNGEE. J lost 2 bases, V lost 3 bases, and 5 bases had no gene match. The CDR3 nucleotides are TGTGCCAGCAGCGGACAGGGTGGAGGCAATCAGCCCCAGCATTTT. Translating gives CASSGQGGGNQPQHF. The full variable domain, completed using reference TRBV9 and TRBJ1-5, is DSGVTQTPKHLITATGQRVTLRCSPRSGDLSVYWYQQSLDQGLQFLIQYYNGEERAKGNILERFSAQQFPDLHSELNLSSLELGDSALYFCASSGQGGGNQPQHFGDGTRLSIL.

The chain has TRBV2 and TRBJ1-5; TRBD1 agrees at 7 bases. CDR1 and CDR2 (germline): SNHLY, FYNNEI. The ends lost 5 bases at V and 3 bases at J; junction bases unmatched: 7. There are 15 residues in the CDR3. The DNA of the CDR3 is TGTGCCAGCAGTAGGGACAGCGAGACCAATCAGCCCCAGCATTTT. Its translation is CASSRDSETNQPQHF. Drawing the rest from reference TRBV2 and TRBJ1-5, the complete variable domain is EPEVTQTPSHQVTQMGQEVILRCVPISNHLYFYWYRQILGQKVEFLVSFYNNEISEKSEIFDDQFSVERPDGSNFTLKIRSTKLEDSAMYFCASSRDSETNQPQHFGDGTRLSIL.

Concerning this clone: The identical CDR3 is also encoded by other nucleotide sequences in the sample. This chain uses TRBV5-1 with TRBJ1-2, with a tentative D call TRBD1 (6 bases). This CDR3 region has 12 residues. Germline CDR1 reads SGHRS; CDR2 reads YFSETQ. Trimming took 0 bases from V and 8 from J, leaving 8 bases between them. The CDR3 DNA follows: TGCGCCAGCAGCTTGGACAGGGAGGGCTACACCTTC. Encoded protein: CASSLDREGYTF.

The chain employs TRBV24-1 and TRBJ2-5; 9 nucleotides agree with TRBD1. The CDR3 loop spans 15 amino acids. The V gene end was trimmed by 3 bases and the J gene end by 4 bases; junction bases not matched to a gene: 5. Per germline, CDR1 KGHDR and CDR2 SFDVKD. The CDR3 nucleotides are TGTGCCACCAGTGATCCGGGACAGGGAGTAGAGACCCAGTACTTC. It is translated as CATSDPGQGVETQYF.

The chain recombines TRBV4-3 with TRBJ1-2, with 12 bases identical to TRBD1. This CDR3 has 18 residues. The J segment lost 3 bases and the V segment lost 2 bases, leaving 10 bases of the junction unmatched. In germline, CDR1 is LGHNA, CDR2 YSLEER. CDR3 sequence (DNA): TGCGCCAGCAGCCAAAATGGGGGACAGGGGGCTGCCGACTATGGCTACACCTTC. Encoded protein: CASSQNGGQGAADYGYTF.

The genes are TRBV6-5 and TRBJ2-2; D is possibly TRBD1 (5 bases). Trimming removed 6 bases from V and 6 bases from J, with 17 bases in between. This CDR3 has 15 residues. Germline assignment: CDR1 MNHEY and CDR2 SVGAGI. CDR3 region: CASSDESRAPGELFF. In DNA form, the CDR3 reads TGTGCCAGCAGCGACGAATCCAGGGCACCCGGGGAGCTGTTTTTT.

The J gene is TRBJ2-1, the V gene TRBV11-3; TRBD2 matches at 11 bases. The CDR3 has 14 amino acids. Germline V gene lookup returns CDR1 SGHNT and CDR2 YENEEA. Trimming at V came to 3 bases and at J to 7 bases, leaving 2 bases not matched to a gene. CDR3 in amino acids: CASSLASGRNEQFF. The CDR3 DNA reads TGTGCCAGCAGCTTGGCTAGCGGGAGGAATGAGCAGTTCTTC.

The chain combines TRBV29-1 with TRBJ2-3; D perhaps matches TRBD1 (6 bases). Trimming pared 7 bases from V and 0 bases from J, leaving 20 bases between. The CDR3 has 16 residues. Germline CDR1 reads SQVTM; CDR2 reads ANQGSEA. Here the CDR3 DNA reads TGCAGCGCTCGAGGGACACTACTCGGTAGCACAGATACGCAGTATTTT. Its translation: CSARGTLLGSTDTQYF.

The CDR3 here is CATYPEDSYGYTF. The DNA of the CDR3 is TGTGCCACCTACCCCGAGGACAGCTATGGCTACACCTTC. The chain carries TRBV28 and TRBJ1-2, with D perhaps matching TRBD1 (6 bases). Germline V gives CDR1 MDHEN, CDR2 SYDVKM. Trimming took off 10 bases at V and 4 bases at J, with 16 bases between the two ends. CDR3 length: 13 residues.

This chain links TRBV5-4 with TRBJ2-3; no clear D. There are 16 residues in the CDR3. Trimming cost V 1 base and J 0 bases, with 12 bases left between them. CDR1 is SGHNT and CDR2 is YYREEE in the germline V gene (reference sequence). The CDR3 protein is CASSLRSEPSTDTQYF. For the CDR3, the DNA is TGTGCCAGCAGCTTGCGAAGCGAGCCTAGCACAGATACGCAGTATTTT.

V usage is TRBV19 and J usage is TRBJ2-2; no clear D gene. The CDR3 is 15 residues long. Germline V gives CDR1 LNHDA, CDR2 SQIVND (reference sequence). The V end was cut by 3 bases, the J end by 1 base, with 9 bases between. CDR3 coding DNA: TGTGCCAGTAGTATTTCCACGGGGAACACCGGGGAGCTGTTTTTT. This codes for CASSISTGNTGELFF.

The CDR3 region is CASSLSFWHTEAFF. The CDR3 nucleotides are TGTGCCAGCAGTTTAAGTTTCTGGCACACTGAAGCTTTCTTT. The chain joins TRBV27 to TRBJ1-1; D is ambiguous. The V and J ends lost 2 bases and 3 bases respectively, with 10 bases between them. CDR1 MNHEY and CDR2 SMNVEV come from the germline V gene (reference sequence). The CDR3 totals 14 residues.

The chain has TRBV6-5 and TRBJ1-1, with D uncertain. The CDR3 has 12 amino acids. The germline V gene has CDR1 MNHEY and CDR2 SVGAGI. Trimming pared 2 bases from V and 8 bases from J, leaving 9 bases between. CDR3 bases: TGTGCCAGCAGTTACGAAACAGTCGAAGCTTTCTTT. It is translated as CASSYETVEAFF.

Only a few counts were recorded for this clone. The sample holds other DNA sequences that translate to the same CDR3. The chain links TRBV11-2 to TRBJ2-1, with TRBD2 matching 10 bases. J was trimmed by 4 bases and V by 3 bases; bases with no gene match: 3. Germline V gene sequence: CDR1 SGHAT, CDR2 FQNNGV. There are 15 residues in the CDR3. DNA of the CDR3: TGTGCCAGCAGCTTCCGGACTAGCGGATACAATGAGCAGTTCTTC. It codes for CASSFRTSGYNEQFF.